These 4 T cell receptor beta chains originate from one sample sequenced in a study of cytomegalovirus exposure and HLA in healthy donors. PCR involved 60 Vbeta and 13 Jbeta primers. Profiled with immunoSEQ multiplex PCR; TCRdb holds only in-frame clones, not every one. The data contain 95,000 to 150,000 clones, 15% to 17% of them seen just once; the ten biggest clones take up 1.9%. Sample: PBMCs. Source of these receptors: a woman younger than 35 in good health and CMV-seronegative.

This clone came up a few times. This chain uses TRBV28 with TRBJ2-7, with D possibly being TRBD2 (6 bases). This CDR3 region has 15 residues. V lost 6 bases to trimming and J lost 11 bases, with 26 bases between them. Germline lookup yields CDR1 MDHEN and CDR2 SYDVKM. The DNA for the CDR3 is TGTGCCAGCAGAAAACTGCTCGGGACTCCCCTCTGGGAGTACTTC. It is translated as CASRKLLGTPLWEYF.

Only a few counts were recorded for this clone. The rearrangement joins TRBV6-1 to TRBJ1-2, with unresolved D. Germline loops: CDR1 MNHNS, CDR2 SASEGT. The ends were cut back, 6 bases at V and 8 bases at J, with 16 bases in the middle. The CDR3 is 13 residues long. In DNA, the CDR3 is TGTGCCAGCAGGGACTCCTGGGGAGAAGGCTACACCTTC. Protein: CASRDSWGEGYTF.

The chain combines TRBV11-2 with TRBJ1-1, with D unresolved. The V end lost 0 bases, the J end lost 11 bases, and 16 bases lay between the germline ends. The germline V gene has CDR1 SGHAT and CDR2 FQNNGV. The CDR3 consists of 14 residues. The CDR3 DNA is TGTGCCAGCAGCTTAGATCTAACAGCTAACCGGGCTTTCTTT. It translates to CASSLDLTANRAFF. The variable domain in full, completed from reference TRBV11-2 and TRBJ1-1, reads EAGVAQSPRYKIIEKRQSVAFWCNPISGHATLYWYQQILGQGPKLLIQFQNNGVVDDSQLPKDRFSAERLKGVDSTLKIQPAKLEDSAVYLCASSLDLTANRAFFGQGTRLTVV.

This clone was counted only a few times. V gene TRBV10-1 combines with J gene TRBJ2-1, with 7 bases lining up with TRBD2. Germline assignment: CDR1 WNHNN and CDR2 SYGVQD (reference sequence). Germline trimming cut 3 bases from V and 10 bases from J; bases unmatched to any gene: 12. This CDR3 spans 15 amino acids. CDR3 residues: CASSESGGGPREQFF. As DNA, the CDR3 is TGCGCCAGCAGTGAAAGTGGGGGAGGGCCGAGGGAGCAGTTCTTC.